The clone carrying this T cell receptor (beta chain) came up many times. The sample belongs to a study of regulatory T cells in long-lasting Graves disease. Time point in this sample: newly diagnosed GD, antithyroid drugs for less than 3 months. PBMC-extracted RNA yielded the TCR library. This CDR3 region has 15 residues. Trimming removed 4 bases from V and 0 bases from J, with 12 bases in between. In germline, CDR1 is SGHRS, CDR2 YFSETQ. Combining iRepertoire HTBI primers with Arm-PCR of CDR3 regions, the authors built TCR beta libraries. TCRdb used MiXCR to reprocess the multiplex PCR reads, holding one entry per CDR3 protein. The sample records 400,000 to 550,000 distinct CDR3 sequences, more than 12% being singletons. This same sample was also taken into another study, of T cells in Graves' hyperthyroidism and ophthalmopathy. That publication notes: Hyperthyroidism was newly diagnosed in patients aged 18 to 65 (duration under 2 months). Blood samples included most of the expanded thyroid clonotypes exceeding 0.001.

The chain combines TRBV5-1 with TRBJ2-3; D possibly corresponds to TRBD2 (6 bases). The material was peripheral blood mononuclear cells (PBMCs), obtained at new diagnosis, from a patient treated with antithyroid drugs. The source is a woman in her thirties with Graves disease. The DNA for the CDR3 is TGCGCCAGCAGCCCGATAGGAGGGAGCACAGATACGCAGTATTTT. It yields the protein CASSPIGGSTDTQYF.